Following are 31 T cell receptor beta chains from one sample sequenced in a study of T cell changes during pregnancy in multiple sclerosis. Assay used: immunoSEQ multiplex PCR; TCRdb lists only in-frame clones, some missing. In the table there are about 75,000 clones, around nine tenths of which are singletons. The material sequenced was CD4+ T cells from peripheral blood mononuclear cells, taken before pregnancy. These receptors were obtained from a female donor with multiple sclerosis, enrolled in a pregnancy study.

The J gene is TRBJ1-5, the V gene TRBV19, with D perhaps TRBD1 (5 bases). Germline V gives CDR1 LNHDA, CDR2 SQIVND (reference sequence). V gave up 2 bases and J gave up 10 bases, with 12 bases separating them. This CDR3 spans 13 amino acids. Here the CDR3 DNA reads TGTGCCAGTAGTATATTGACAGTTGGACCCCAGCATTTT. Residues: CASSILTVGPQHF.

V gene TRBV18 combines with J gene TRBJ1-1, with D hard to call. Germline lookup yields CDR1 KGHSH and CDR2 LQKENI. The CDR3 contains 13 residues. Deletions cut 3 bases from V and 1 base from J, with 6 bases between. CDR3 loop: CASSPQENTEAFF. The CDR3 DNA sequence: TGTGCCAGCTCACCCCAGGAGAACACTGAAGCTTTCTTT.

The chain is built from TRBV27 and TRBJ2-1; possibly TRBD1 for D (6 bases). In germline, CDR1 is MNHEY, CDR2 SMNVEV (reference sequence). The ends were cut back, 4 bases at V and 8 bases at J, with 12 bases in the middle. The CDR3 is made up of 13 amino acids. The CDR3 DNA reads as TGTGCCAGCAGTTCAAACAGGGAGTATGAGCAGTTCTTC. It yields the protein CASSSNREYEQFF.

The chain has TRBV7-6 and TRBJ2-5, with 7 bases matching TRBD2. The junction had 15 bases not matched to a gene; V was cut back by 3 bases and J by 5 bases. CDR3 length equals 17 residues. Germline CDR1 and CDR2: SGHVS and FNYEAQ. The CDR3 protein is CASSFSSGGAMGETQYF. The CDR3 DNA is TGTGCCAGCAGCTTCTCTAGCGGCGGGGCGATGGGTGAGACCCAGTACTTC.

The rearrangement uses TRBV7-9 and TRBJ2-2, with 14 nucleotides matching TRBD2. CDR1 is SEHNR, CDR2 FQNEAQ, per germline (reference sequence). CDR3 size: 17 residues. The ends lost 1 base at V and 6 bases at J; junction bases unmatched: 4. CDR3 residues: CASSLGGLAGVAGELFF. DNA for the CDR3: TGTGCCAGCAGCTTAGGGGGACTAGCGGGGGTCGCCGGGGAGCTGTTTTTT.

This clone showed up just once. The CDR3: CASSIDRDPRGIIRPQHF. The CDR3 DNA reads TGTGCCAGTAGTATAGATCGTGATCCACGGGGAATCATTCGTCCCCAGCATTTT. The chain is built from TRBV19 and TRBJ1-5; unclear D gene. The CDR3 runs to 18 residues. Per the germline V gene, CDR1 is LNHDA and CDR2 is SQIVND (reference sequence). V lost 0 bases and J lost 10, with 25 bases in between. The full variable domain, in which reference TRBV19 and TRBJ1-5 provide the parts outside the CDR3, is DGGITQSPKYLFRKEGQNVTLSCEQNLNHDAMYWYRQDPGQGLRLIYYSQIVNDFQKGDIAEGYSVSREKKESFPLTVTSAQKNPTAFYLCASSIDRDPRGIIRPQHFGDGTRLSIL.

This clone was counted only a few times. The CDR3 nucleotides are TGTGCCAGCAGCTTTCAGGGGGTCGATGGCTACACCTTC. Amino acid sequence: CASSFQGVDGYTF. The chain uses TRBV5-4 and TRBJ1-2, with 7 bases that match TRBD1. Looked up from germline, CDR1 is SGHNT and CDR2 is YYREEE (reference sequence). The CDR3 runs to 13 residues. V dropped 2 bases and J dropped 6; count of bases not matched to a gene: 4.

This clone has just one count. The J gene is TRBJ1-5, the V gene TRBV7-2, with TRBD1 matching over 8 bases. V shed 5 bases, J shed 5 bases, and the junction held 8 bases outside the gene matches. Germline CDR1 SGHTA, CDR2 FQGNSA. The CDR3 runs to 15 residues. The CDR3 DNA is TGTGCCAGCAGCCCTACGGGGGACAGGTATCAGCCCCAGCATTTT. It encodes CASSPTGDRYQPQHF.

This chain joins TRBV18 and TRBJ1-2; TRBD1 agrees at 7 bases. Losses at the gene ends were 6 bases for V and 6 bases for J; bases not matched to a gene: 16. The CDR3 length is 16 residues. Germline V lookup: CDR1 KGHSH, CDR2 LQKENI. The CDR3 region is CASSRAVGQKFNGYTF. In DNA, the CDR3 is TGTGCCAGCTCGCGAGCGGTGGGACAGAAGTTCAATGGCTACACCTTC.

This rearrangement joins TRBV7-2 to TRBJ2-1; 12 bases line up with TRBD2. V gave up 5 bases and J gave up 9 bases; unmatched junction bases: 17. The CDR3 runs 18 residues. Germline-derived CDR1 and CDR2 are SGHTA and FQGNSA. CDR3 loop: CASSKARLAGENIREQFF. The CDR3 nucleotides read TGTGCCAGCAGCAAAGCCCGACTAGCGGGAGAGAATATTCGTGAGCAGTTCTTC.

This chain joins TRBV28 and TRBJ1-4; a possible D gene is TRBD1 (5 bases). The CDR3 loop spans 15 amino acids. Per germline, CDR1 MDHEN and CDR2 SYDVKM. Trimming took off 2 bases at V and 0 bases at J, with 7 bases between the two ends. Written as DNA, the CDR3 is TGTGCCAGCAGTTTAGAGACAGCAACTAATGAAAAACTGTTTTTT. It encodes CASSLETATNEKLFF.

This chain links TRBV7-9 with TRBJ1-3, with D tentatively TRBD1 (5 bases). The V and J ends lost 5 bases and 0 bases respectively, with 14 bases between them. Germline CDR1 SEHNR, CDR2 FQNEAQ (reference sequence). The CDR3 consists of 16 residues. The chain's CDR3 is CASSLRQRLSGNTIYF. The CDR3 DNA reads as TGTGCCAGCAGCCTACGACAGCGACTCTCTGGAAACACCATATATTTT.

The chain recombines TRBV21-1 with TRBJ2-7; no DNA check was done on the table's D call, TRBD1. TRBV21-1 constitutes a pseudogene. This CDR3 comprises 16 residues. CDR3 in amino acids: CASSNPTGRRNYEQYF. CDR3 bases: TGTGCCAGCAGCAACCCGACAGGCCGCCGCAACTACGAGCAGTACTTC.

V gene TRBV30 combines with J gene TRBJ1-5; no reliable D call. The CDR3 contains 13 residues. Germline-derived CDR1 and CDR2 are GTSNPN and SVGIG (reference sequence). The V end lost 3 bases, the J end lost 5 bases, and 11 bases lay between the germline ends. CDR3 loop: CAWSAGLHQPQHF. In DNA form, the CDR3 reads TGTGCCTGGAGCGCTGGACTTCATCAGCCCCAGCATTTT.

The rearrangement uses TRBV7-9 and TRBJ1-1, with 7 nucleotides matching TRBD1. V gave up 7 bases and J gave up 10 bases; unmatched junction bases: 12. The CDR3 length is 13 residues. Germline V gene data show CDR1 as SEHNR and CDR2 as FQNEAQ (reference sequence). CDR3 in amino acids: CASTPRQGGLAFF. The CDR3 nucleotides are TGTGCCAGCACCCCCAGACAAGGGGGCTTAGCTTTCTTT.

This clone was seen just once. The chain has TRBV4-2 and TRBJ2-7, with 8 bases lining up with TRBD2. This CDR3 region has 15 residues. J lost 7 bases, V lost 8 bases, and 16 bases had no gene match. Germline V gene data show CDR1 as LGHNA and CDR2 as YNFKEQ. This chain's CDR3 is CASGARAGDVTEQYF. In DNA form, the CDR3 reads TGTGCCAGCGGAGCGCGAGCGGGAGACGTGACGGAGCAGTACTTC.

This clone was recorded only once. V and J are TRBV5-4 and TRBJ2-3; a possible D gene is TRBD1 (5 bases). Trimming removed 0 bases at V and 0 bases at J, with 17 bases between. The CDR3 spans 18 residues. Looked up from germline, CDR1 is SGHNT and CDR2 is YYREEE (reference sequence). CDR3 sequence reads: CASSLGGPAWVSTDTQYF. CDR3 bases: TGTGCCAGCAGCTTGGGGGGCCCCGCGTGGGTTAGCACAGATACGCAGTATTTT. Full variable domain (outside the CDR3, taken from reference TRBV5-4 and TRBJ2-3): ETGVTQSPTHLIKTRGQQVTLRCSSQSGHNTVSWYQQALGQGPQFIFQYYREEENGRGNFPPRFSGLQFPNYSSELNVNALELDDSALYLCASSLGGPAWVSTDTQYFGPGTRLTVL.

J is TRBJ2-4 and V is TRBV18, with D possibly TRBD1 on 5 matching bases. The germline V gene encodes CDR1 KGHSH and CDR2 LQKENI. This CDR3 contains 14 residues. V was trimmed by 5 bases and J by 4 bases, leaving 12 bases between them. The CDR3 DNA reads TGTGCCAGCTCAGCGGCTCCAGGGAAAAACATTCAGTACTTC. Protein sequence: CASSAAPGKNIQYF.

This clone was counted only a few times. This chain joins TRBV15 and TRBJ2-6; TRBD1 might be the D (5 bases). Deletions cut 0 bases from V and 0 bases from J, with 15 bases between. The CDR3 has 19 residues. Germline V gene lookup returns CDR1 LNHNV and CDR2 YYDKDF (reference sequence). The CDR3 DNA reads as TGTGCCACCAGCAGAGACAAGGGGTCCTCAGACTCTGGGGCCAACGTCCTGACTTTC. Encoded protein: CATSRDKGSSDSGANVLTF. Complete variable domain (other parts from reference TRBV15 and TRBJ2-6): DAMVIQNPRYQVTQFGKPVTLSCSQTLNHNVMYWYQQKSSQAPKLLFHYYDKDFNNEADTPDNFQSRRPNTSFCFLDIRSPGLGDTAMYLCATSRDKGSSDSGANVLTFGAGSRLTVL.

This chain's CDR3 is CASRRDRDLEETQYF. As DNA, the CDR3 is TGTGCCAGCAGACGGGACAGGGACCTAGAAGAGACCCAGTACTTC. The chain uses TRBV28 and TRBJ2-5; TRBD1 agrees at 9 bases. This CDR3 is 15 amino acids long. Germline V gives CDR1 MDHEN, CDR2 SYDVKM. Trimming cost V 6 bases and J 3 bases; bases outside gene matches: 8. Based on the CDR3 plus reference TRBV28 and TRBJ2-5, the full variable domain is DVKVTQSSRYLVKRTGEKVFLECVQDMDHENMFWYRQDPGLGLRLIYFSYDVKMKEKGDIPEGYSVSREKKERFSLILESASTNQTSMYLCASRRDRDLEETQYFGPGTRLLVL.

The chain carries TRBV28 and TRBJ2-1; the D gene is possibly TRBD2 (5 bases). The germline V and J ends were trimmed by 5 bases and 0 bases, with 11 bases remaining between them. Germline CDR1 and CDR2: MDHEN and SYDVKM. This CDR3 is 15 amino acids long. CDR3 DNA sequence: TGTGCCAGCAGTACACTAGGCGACTCCTACAATGAGCAGTTCTTC. Its protein is CASSTLGDSYNEQFF.

This chain links TRBV6-1 with TRBJ2-7; TRBD1 matches 10 bases. This CDR3 has 19 residues. Germline assignment: CDR1 MNHNS and CDR2 SASEGT. Losses at the gene ends were 0 bases for V and 12 bases for J; bases not matched to a gene: 23. CDR3 nucleotides: TGTGCCAGCAGTGAAGCCGCGCTGGCTGTAACATTGTGGGGACAGGGGTGGTACTTC. Translation: CASSEAALAVTLWGQGWYF.

V usage is TRBV7-2 and J usage is TRBJ1-1; D is possibly TRBD1 (5 bases). Germline V gives CDR1 SGHTA, CDR2 FQGNSA. V gave up 4 bases and J gave up 8 bases, with 11 bases separating them. This CDR3 is built from 12 residues. The CDR3 coding sequence is TGTGCCAGCAGCTCGCTCCAGGGAGAAGCTTTCTTT. It specifies CASSSLQGEAFF.

The chain combines TRBV5-1 with TRBJ2-3; TRBD2 might be the D (7 bases). Trimming took 4 bases from V and 2 from J, leaving 14 bases between them. The germline V gene has CDR1 SGHRS and CDR2 YFSETQ. CDR3 length: 15 amino acids. The DNA for the CDR3 is TGCGCCAGCAGCAGAAGTCGGGGGGCCACAGATACGCAGTATTTT. Its translation is CASSRSRGATDTQYF.

This clone appeared once. As DNA, the CDR3 is TGTGCCAGCAGCTTGGACAACAATCAGCCCCAGCATTTT. This gives the protein CASSLDNNQPQHF. The V and J genes are TRBV7-3 and TRBJ1-5, with a tentative D call TRBD1 (5 bases). Germline-derived CDR1 and CDR2 are SGHTA and FQGTGA. V lost 3 bases and J 3 bases, leaving 6 bases between the germline ends. The CDR3 extends over 13 amino acids.

The chain uses TRBV15 and TRBJ1-1, with D possibly matching TRBD1 (6 bases). Trimming removed 8 bases at V and 2 bases at J, with 12 bases between. Germline CDR1 LNHNV, CDR2 YYDKDF (reference sequence). CDR3 length equals 13 residues. The CDR3 sequence: CATSRGGNTEAFF. For the CDR3, the DNA is TGTGCCACCTCAAGAGGGGGAAACACTGAAGCTTTCTTT.

As regards this clone: One end of the junction does not line up with germline, which may come from a read error. The rearrangement joins TRBV7-7 to TRBJ2-3; 9 positions agree with TRBD2. Germline V gene sequence: CDR1 SSHAT, CDR2 FNYEAQ (reference sequence). The CDR3 has 14 residues. The CDR3 sequence is CASSLGLAPDTQYF. The CDR3 nucleotides are TGTGCTAGCAGCTTGGGACTAGCACCAGATACGCAGTATTTT.

The CDR3 sequence is CASSPTRGNIQYF. For the CDR3, the DNA is TGTGCCAGCAGCCCCACGAGAGGAAACATTCAGTACTTC. The chain is built from TRBV7-3 and TRBJ2-4; D is undetermined. The CDR3 consists of 13 residues. With 5 bases removed from V and 6 bases from J, the gap between germline ends came to 11 bases. Per germline, CDR1 SGHTA and CDR2 FQGTGA.

This CDR3 is CASSYTGTSGNTIYF. The CDR3, as DNA: TGTGCCAGCTCTTATACAGGGACCTCTGGAAACACCATATATTTT. The chain is built from TRBV18 and TRBJ1-3, with D perhaps matching TRBD1 (6 bases). The CDR3 runs to 15 residues. Trimming took 6 bases from V and 0 from J, leaving 12 bases between them. Germline CDR1 and CDR2: KGHSH and LQKENI.

The chain carries TRBV10-3 and TRBJ1-1; 7 nucleotides align to TRBD1. The trim removed 6 bases at V and 2 bases at J, leaving 3 bases unmatched. This CDR3 is 13 amino acids long. Germline lookup yields CDR1 ENHRY and CDR2 SYGVKD. CDR3 protein: CAIRRQGNTEAFF. CDR3 nucleotides: TGTGCCATCAGAAGACAGGGTAACACTGAAGCTTTCTTT.

This rearrangement joins TRBV5-4 to TRBJ2-1; 7 positions agree with TRBD2. The germline gives CDR1 SGHNT, CDR2 YYREEE (reference sequence). This CDR3 region has 15 residues. Trimming cost V 3 bases and J 0 bases; bases outside gene matches: 3. The CDR3 coding sequence is TGTGCCAGCAGCTCTAGCGGTTCCTCCTACAATGAGCAGTTCTTC. Amino acids: CASSSSGSSYNEQFF.